This entry lists 18 T cell receptor beta chains sequenced from one sample in a study of blood T cell repertoires in COVID-19. Only in-frame clones appear in the TCRdb table, and some are missing; sequencing was by immunoSEQ multiplex PCR. Seen here are 150,000 or so clones, about 87% observed once, and the top ten hold approximately 6.5%. The sample was peripheral blood. All receptors derive from an elderly man with acute or convalescent COVID-19.

In regard to this clone: The sample contains more than one DNA sequence encoding this CDR3. V and J are TRBV12-3 or TRBV12-4 and TRBJ1-2, with D unclear. CDR3 length: 13 amino acids. V was pared by 3 bases and J by 2 bases, with 7 bases between. CDR3 bases: TGTGCCAGCAGTTTGGGCCAGAACTATGGCTACACCTTC. The encoded protein is CASSLGQNYGYTF.

The chain links TRBV25-1 to TRBJ1-6; TRBD1 matches at 10 bases. V shed 6 bases, J shed 3 bases, and the junction held 8 bases outside the gene matches. Germline V gene data show CDR1 as MGHDK and CDR2 as SYGVNS. CDR3 length: 17 amino acids. CDR3 DNA: TGTGCCAGCAGAGGACAGGGGGTGATTGGCTATAATTCACCCCTCCACTTT. It translates to CASRGQGVIGYNSPLHF.

This clone was picked up one time. The J gene is TRBJ1-2, the V gene TRBV4-1, with TRBD1 matching 11 bases. Germline V gene data show CDR1 as MGHRA and CDR2 as YSYEKL. The CDR3 is made up of 17 amino acids. The V and J ends lost 1 base and 4 bases, in that order; junction bases with no gene match: 8. The chain's CDR3 is CASSQAAPGQGGYGYTF. In DNA form, the CDR3 reads TGCGCCAGCAGCCAAGCGGCCCCGGGACAGGGGGGCTATGGCTACACCTTC.

The chain combines TRBV11-2 with TRBJ2-3; tentative D call: TRBD1 (6 bases). V dropped 1 base and J dropped 3 bases, with 14 bases sitting between them. Germline CDR1 is SGHAT and CDR2 is FQNNGV. The CDR3 is 16 residues long. The CDR3 region is CASSLGTGFWTDTQYF. The CDR3 coding sequence is TGTGCCAGCAGCTTAGGCACAGGGTTTTGGACAGATACGCAGTATTTT.

J is TRBJ2-3 and V is TRBV6-5, with D possibly matching TRBD1 (5 bases). The germline CDR1 and CDR2 sequences are MNHEY and SVGAGI. CDR3 length: 16 residues. The V end lost 0 bases, the J end lost 1 base, and 11 bases lay between the germline ends. CDR3 in DNA: TGTGCCAGCAGTTACTCAATGACAGAACGCACAGATACGCAGTATTTT. Protein: CASSYSMTERTDTQYF.

The chain combines TRBV24-1 with TRBJ2-5, with TRBD2 as a possible D gene (6 bases). The V gene lost 3 bases and the J gene lost 4 bases, with 11 bases spanning the gap. This CDR3 comprises 14 residues. The germline V gene has CDR1 KGHDR and CDR2 SFDVKD. The CDR3 here is CATSDPRRGETQYF. CDR3 nucleotides: TGTGCCACCAGTGATCCGAGGAGGGGAGAGACCCAGTACTTC.

This chain links TRBV9 with TRBJ2-7; 9 bases match TRBD1. The junction had 4 bases not matched to a gene; V was cut back by 0 bases and J by 0 bases. The CDR3 totals 16 residues. CDR1 is SGDLS, CDR2 YYNGEE, per germline. The CDR3 sequence: CASSVGGQGNSYEQYF. The DNA of the CDR3 is TGTGCCAGCAGCGTAGGGGGACAGGGAAACTCCTACGAGCAGTACTTC.

J is TRBJ2-7 and V is TRBV6-6, with D possibly being TRBD1 (6 bases). The CDR3 is made up of 13 amino acids. CDR1 and CDR2 from the germline V gene are MNHNY and SVGAGI (reference sequence). The V gene lost 5 bases and the J gene lost 7 bases, with 15 bases spanning the gap. Here the CDR3 DNA reads TGTGCCAGCAGTCTACGACAGGAACGGGAGCAGTACTTC. Protein sequence: CASSLRQEREQYF.

This clone was observed a single time. The chain employs TRBV28 and TRBJ1-2; D gene uncertain. This CDR3 comprises 17 residues. CDR1 and CDR2 (germline): MDHEN, SYDVKM. V was cut by 1 base and J by 4 bases, with 19 bases left in between. The CDR3 here is CASSLSRHPNPGYGYTF. The DNA of the CDR3 is TGTGCCAGCAGTTTATCGAGACACCCTAACCCAGGCTATGGCTACACCTTC.

The chain joins TRBV4-1 to TRBJ1-3; D gene unclear. Looked up from germline, CDR1 is MGHRA and CDR2 is YSYEKL. V lost 1 base, J lost 0 bases, and 10 bases lay in between. This CDR3 is built from 16 residues. The CDR3 sequence: CASSQARPNSGNTIYF. In DNA, the CDR3 is TGCGCCAGCAGCCAAGCGCGTCCGAACTCTGGAAACACCATATATTTT.

This chain links TRBV10-1 with TRBJ1-1; D possibly corresponds to TRBD1 (6 bases). This CDR3 spans 12 amino acids. V shed 9 bases and J shed 1 base, with 9 bases lying between them. Germline loops: CDR1 WNHNN, CDR2 SYGVQD (reference sequence). The CDR3 region is CARQTGNTEAFF. CDR3 sequence (DNA): TGCGCCAGGCAGACAGGGAACACTGAAGCTTTCTTT.

This clone was seen once. The chain is built from TRBV6-5 and TRBJ1-5, with D possibly being TRBD1 (5 bases). In germline, CDR1 is MNHEY, CDR2 SVGAGI. V lost 5 bases and J lost 2, with 10 bases in between. This CDR3 is 14 amino acids long. In DNA, the CDR3 is TGTGCCAGCAGTCCCAGGGTCGGCAATCAGCCCCAGCATTTT. Translating gives CASSPRVGNQPQHF.

The V gene is TRBV3-1 (or the pseudogene TRBV3-2), the J gene TRBJ1-4; a weak D match, TRBD1 (6 bases). The CDR3 length is 14 residues. Germline-derived CDR1 and CDR2 are LGHDT and YNNKEL (reference sequence). V gave up 1 base and J gave up 8 bases, with 11 bases separating them. CDR3 DNA sequence: TGTGCCAGCAGCCAAGGGACAGTGACCGAAAAACTGTTTTTT. This codes for CASSQGTVTEKLFF.

The rearrangement links TRBV28 to TRBJ1-5, with 7 bases that match TRBD1. Germline V gene data show CDR1 as MDHEN and CDR2 as SYDVKM. CDR3 length: 15 amino acids. J gave up 4 bases and V 7 bases, and 10 bases lay outside the gene matches. CDR3 residues: CASIWSSGGNQPQHF. CDR3 DNA sequence: TGTGCCAGCATATGGTCTTCAGGGGGAAATCAGCCCCAGCATTTT.

This clone was seen only a few times. The chain links TRBV5-1 to TRBJ2-5; perhaps TRBD1 as D (6 bases). This CDR3 comprises 15 residues. Trimming took off 4 bases at V and 5 bases at J, with 18 bases between the two ends. Per germline, CDR1 SGHRS and CDR2 YFSETQ. For the CDR3, the DNA is TGCGCCAGCAGCCCAGGGGACGGTGGTCGCGAGACCCAGTACTTC. As protein: CASSPGDGGRETQYF.

V gene TRBV7-2 combines with J gene TRBJ2-7, with 8 bases aligning to TRBD1. Trimming took 3 bases from V and 9 from J; bases not matched to a gene: 4. Germline V CDR1 and CDR2: SGHTA, FQGNSA. This CDR3 spans 12 amino acids. CDR3: CASSLRQGRQYF. The CDR3, as DNA: TGTGCCAGCAGCTTGAGACAGGGGAGGCAGTACTTC.

V usage is TRBV7-2 and J usage is TRBJ2-1; 9 nucleotides agree with TRBD2. The trim removed 0 bases at V and 9 bases at J, leaving 6 bases unmatched. Germline CDR1 is SGHTA and CDR2 is FQGNSA. The CDR3 is 15 residues long. In DNA form, the CDR3 reads TGTGCCAGCAGCTTAGCGCCTAGCGGGGCCGGTGAGCAGTTCTTC. This encodes CASSLAPSGAGEQFF.

This rearrangement joins TRBV7-9 to TRBJ2-7; D not certain. This CDR3 comprises 12 residues. V lost 6 bases to trimming and J lost 4 bases, with 10 bases between them. CDR1 and CDR2 from the germline V gene are SEHNR and FQNEAQ (reference sequence). Here the CDR3 DNA reads TGTGCCAGCAGTCACTCCCCGTACGAGCAGTACTTC. Encoded protein: CASSHSPYEQYF.